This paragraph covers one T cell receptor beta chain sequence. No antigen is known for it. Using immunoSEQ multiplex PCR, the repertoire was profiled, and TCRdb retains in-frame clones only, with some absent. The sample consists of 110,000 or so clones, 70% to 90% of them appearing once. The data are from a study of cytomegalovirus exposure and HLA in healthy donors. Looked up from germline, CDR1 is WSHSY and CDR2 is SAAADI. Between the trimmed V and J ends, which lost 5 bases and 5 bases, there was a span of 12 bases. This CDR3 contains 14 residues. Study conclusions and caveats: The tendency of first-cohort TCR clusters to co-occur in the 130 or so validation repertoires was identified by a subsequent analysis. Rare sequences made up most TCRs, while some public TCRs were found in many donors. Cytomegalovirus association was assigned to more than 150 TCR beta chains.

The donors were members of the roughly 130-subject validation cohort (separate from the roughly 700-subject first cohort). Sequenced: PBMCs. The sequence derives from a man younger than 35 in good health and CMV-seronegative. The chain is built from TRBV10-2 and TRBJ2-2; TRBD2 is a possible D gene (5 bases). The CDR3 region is CASSTRPITGELFF. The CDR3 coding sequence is TGCGCCAGCAGTACTAGACCGATAACCGGGGAGCTGTTTTTT.